Listed here is a single T cell receptor beta chain. The record originates from a study of T cell changes during pregnancy in multiple sclerosis. The data were produced by immunoSEQ multiplex PCR, yet TCRdb's version contains in-frame clones alone and is incomplete. The data contain 65,000 to 95,000 clones, around nine tenths of them singletons. This CDR3 has 15 amino acids. After removal of 4 bases from V and 0 bases from J, the junction contained 3 bases not matched to a gene. Germline CDR1 and CDR2: GTSNPN and SVGIG (reference sequence). The V and J genes are TRBV30 and TRBJ2-6; 7 bases match TRBD2. Sequences were derived from peripheral blood, sampled before pregnancy. The TCR sequence derives from a female donor with multiple sclerosis, enrolled in a pregnancy study. CDR3 region: CAWTRGDSGANVLTF. CDR3 nucleotides: TGTGCCTGGACCCGGGGGGACTCTGGGGCCAACGTCCTGACTTTC.